This T cell receptor (beta chain) was identified in a study of PD-1 blockade in classical Hodgkin lymphoma. Overall study findings and caveats: The CD4+ diversity rise by C4D1 was clearest in complete responders.

Method: immunoSEQ multiplex PCR; TCRdb's copy keeps in-frame clones and lacks some. The sample has 65,000 to 95,000 clones; about nine tenths are singletons. Every one of the patients relapsed after autologous stem cell transplantation (brentuximab vedotin exposure was variable). J was trimmed by 2 bases and V by 3 bases; bases with no gene match: 10. The germline CDR1 and CDR2 sequences are MGHRA and YSYEKL. The CDR3 runs to 19 residues. As for this clone: Its antigen remains unidentified.

The TCR originated in a human donor with classical Hodgkin lymphoma. J is TRBJ1-4 and V is TRBV4-1; 12 positions match TRBD1. The input for sequencing was peripheral blood mononuclear cells (PBMCs), taken at baseline. The CDR3 bases are TGCGCCAGCAGCCAGGAGGTCCGGGACAGGGGGCGGACTAATGAAAAACTGTTTTTT. Its translation: CASSQEVRDRGRTNEKLFF.